This T cell receptor beta chain appears in the sequencing data of a study of T-cell memory formation after mild COVID-19. In the study overall: TCR clustering was largely donor specific. Study findings and constraints: That cross-reactive memory joined was suggested by some responding clones appearing in pre-infection memory. Contracting clones from day 15 to 85 had balanced CD4/CD8; later expanders favoured CD4+.

This CDR3 spans 16 amino acids. Germline lookup yields CDR1 SGHTA and CDR2 FQGNSA. The V end was cut by 5 bases, the J end by 6 bases, with 20 bases between. This clonotype was detected a few times. Its specificity is not known. 5'RACE primed at constant segments yielded TCR alpha and TCR beta cDNA libraries bearing sample barcodes and UMIs. TCRdb recomputed calls from the 5' RACE reads with MiXCR, one row per CDR3 protein. The repertoire holds hundreds of thousands of distinct CDR3 sequences, with roughly 8.2% as singletons. The sample consisted of PBMCs or a T cell subset sorted from them (not recorded which). This sequence joins TRBV7-2 and TRBJ1-5, with a weak D call TRBD1 (5 bases). The sequence came from a young man who had mild COVID-19 (a few samples of this study predate the infection). Cell type and time point are not known. CDR3 sequence: CASSLNRGLTGQPQHF. The CDR3 nucleotides read TGTGCCAGCAGCCTTAACCGGGGACTAACGGGTCAGCCCCAGCATTTT.